A selection of T cell receptor beta chains follows, all from one sample in a study of T cell responses to AZD1222 COVID-19 vaccine. The method was immunoSEQ multiplex PCR; TCRdb's version includes in-frame clones alone and lacks a portion of them. The table records 50,000 to 75,000 clones, over 60% of them present only once. The starting material was peripheral blood, obtained on day 0 of AZD1222 vaccination. The source of these receptors is an adult in good health. The CDR3 runs from the conserved cysteine through the conserved F or W. The D gene is left open where the match is weak. The size field is filled for only some rows; it gives once, few, many or a size class.

>TRBJ1-2|-|TRBV7-9|few
CASSQSLNYGYTF
TGTGCCAGCAGCCAGTCCCTTAACTATGGCTACACCTTC
>TRBJ1-2|-|TRBV7-9|-
CASSRGRTGYTF
TGTGCCAGCAGCCGCGGACGGACCGGCTACACCTTC
>TRBJ1-5|TRBD1|TRBV19|-
CASSTRQGSQPQHF
TGTGCCAGTAGTACCCGACAGGGTTCTCAGCCCCAGCATTTT
>TRBJ2-7|-|TRBV5-6|few
CASSLGQLSYEQYF
TGTGCCAGCAGCTTGGGACAGTTATCCTACGAGCAGTACTTC
>TRBJ1-5|-|TRBV10-3|-
CAISESTAPGRPQHF
TGTGCCATCAGTGAGTCGACGGCGCCGGGGCGGCCCCAGCATTTT
>TRBJ2-7|TRBD2|TRBV7-9|medium-sized
CASSESGGTYEQYF
TGTGCCAGCAGCGAATCCGGGGGGACCTACGAGCAGTACTTC
>TRBJ2-3|-|TRBV6-2/TRBV6-3|-
CASSYRRPGTSTDTQYF
TGTGCCAGCAGTTACCGTCGGCCAGGGACTAGCACAGATACGCAGTATTTT
>TRBJ2-7|TRBD1|TRBV19|-
CASSYRGQGNNEQYF
TGTGCCAGTAGTTATCGGGGACAGGGCAACAACGAGCAGTACTTC
>TRBJ1-2|TRBD1|TRBV12-3/TRBV12-4|-
CASSLDRGQGYTF
TGTGCCAGCAGTTTAGACAGGGGACAGGGCTACACCTTC
>TRBJ1-6|-|TRBV7-2|once
CASSNRVIKSNSPLHF
TGTGCCAGCAGCAACCGGGTCATCAAGAGTAATTCACCCCTCCACTTT
>TRBJ1-1|-|TRBV7-9|-
CASAGDSDEAFF
TGTGCCAGCGCCGGGGACTCCGATGAAGCTTTCTTT
>TRBJ1-1|-|TRBV29-1|-
CSVEPGKGNTEAFF
TGCAGCGTTGAACCCGGGAAAGGGAACACTGAAGCTTTCTTT
>TRBJ1-5|-|TRBV10-2|-
CATRDTTDQPQHF
TGCGCCACCAGAGATACCACGGATCAGCCCCAGCATTTT
>TRBJ2-7|-|TRBV7-8|-
CASSIQSSYEQYF
TGTGCCAGCAGTATACAGAGCTCCTACGAGCAGTACTTC
>TRBJ2-1|-|TRBV19|-
CASSRPLTGREQFF
TGTGCCAGTAGTAGGCCCCTTACGGGCCGGGAGCAGTTCTTC